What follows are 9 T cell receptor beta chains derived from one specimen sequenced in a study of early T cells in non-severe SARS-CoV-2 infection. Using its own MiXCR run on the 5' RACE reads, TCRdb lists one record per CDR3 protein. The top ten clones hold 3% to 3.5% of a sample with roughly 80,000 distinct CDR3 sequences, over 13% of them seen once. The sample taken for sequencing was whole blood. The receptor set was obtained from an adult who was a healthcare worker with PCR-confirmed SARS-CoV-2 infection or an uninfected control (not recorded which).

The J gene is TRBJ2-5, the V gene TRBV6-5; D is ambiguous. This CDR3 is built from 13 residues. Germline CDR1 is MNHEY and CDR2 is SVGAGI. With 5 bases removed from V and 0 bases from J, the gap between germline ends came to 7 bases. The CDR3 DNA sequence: TGTGCCAGCAGTCAACAGTACCAAGAGACCCAGTACTTC. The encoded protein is CASSQQYQETQYF.

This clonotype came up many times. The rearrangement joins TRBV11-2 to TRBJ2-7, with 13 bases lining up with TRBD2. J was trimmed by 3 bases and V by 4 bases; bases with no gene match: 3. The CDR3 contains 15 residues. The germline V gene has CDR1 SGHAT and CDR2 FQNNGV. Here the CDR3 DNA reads TGTGCCAGCAGCTCCTGGACTAGCGGGGGCTACGAGCAGTACTTC. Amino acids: CASSSWTSGGYEQYF.

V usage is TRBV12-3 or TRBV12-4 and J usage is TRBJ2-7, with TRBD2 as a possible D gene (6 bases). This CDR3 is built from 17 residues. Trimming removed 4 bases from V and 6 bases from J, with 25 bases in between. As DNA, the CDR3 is TGTGCCAGCAGTTACTCACTCGGGACTGGAGTATGGGGCGAGCAGTACTTC. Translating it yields CASSYSLGTGVWGEQYF.

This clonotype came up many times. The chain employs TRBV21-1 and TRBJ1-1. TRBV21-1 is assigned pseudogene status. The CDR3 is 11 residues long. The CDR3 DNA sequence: TGTGCCAGCAGCAACAGAGCTGAAGCTTTCTTT. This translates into CASSNRAEAFF.

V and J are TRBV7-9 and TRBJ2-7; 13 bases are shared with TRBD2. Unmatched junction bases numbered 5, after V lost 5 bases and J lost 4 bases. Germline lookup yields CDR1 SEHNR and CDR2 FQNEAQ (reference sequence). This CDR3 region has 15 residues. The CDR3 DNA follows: TGTGCCAGCAGCCTGGGACTAGCGGGGCCGTACGAGCAGTACTTC. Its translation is CASSLGLAGPYEQYF.

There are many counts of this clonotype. CDR3 in amino acids: CASSLVGLGSYEQYF. The CDR3 DNA reads TGTGCCAGCAGCTTAGTGGGACTAGGGTCCTACGAGCAGTACTTC. V is TRBV7-2 and J is TRBJ2-7; 8 bases are a match to TRBD2. Germline V gene sequence: CDR1 SGHTA, CDR2 FQGNSA. The trim removed 1 base at V and 1 base at J, leaving 3 bases unmatched. The CDR3 runs 15 residues.

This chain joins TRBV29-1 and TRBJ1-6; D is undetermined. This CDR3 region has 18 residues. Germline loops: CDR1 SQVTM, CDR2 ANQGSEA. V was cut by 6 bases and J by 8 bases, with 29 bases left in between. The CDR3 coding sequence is TGCAGCGTCCACCCGTCTCGAGGGTCCTGGAGGAGATATTCACCCCTCCACTTT. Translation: CSVHPSRGSWRRYSPLHF.

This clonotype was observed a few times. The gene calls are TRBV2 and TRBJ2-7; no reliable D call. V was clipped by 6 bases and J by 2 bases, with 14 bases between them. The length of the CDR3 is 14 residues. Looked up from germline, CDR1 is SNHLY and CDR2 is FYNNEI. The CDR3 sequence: CASSEHDSAYEQYF. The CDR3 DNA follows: TGTGCCAGCAGCGAGCATGATTCGGCCTACGAGCAGTACTTC.

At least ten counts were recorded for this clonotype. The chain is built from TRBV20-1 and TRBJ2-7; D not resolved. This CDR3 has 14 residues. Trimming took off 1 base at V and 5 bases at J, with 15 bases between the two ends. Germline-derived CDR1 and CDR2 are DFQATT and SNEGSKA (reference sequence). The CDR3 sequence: CSARAHKISDEQYF. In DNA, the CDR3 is TGCAGTGCTAGAGCCCACAAGATTAGTGACGAGCAGTACTTC.